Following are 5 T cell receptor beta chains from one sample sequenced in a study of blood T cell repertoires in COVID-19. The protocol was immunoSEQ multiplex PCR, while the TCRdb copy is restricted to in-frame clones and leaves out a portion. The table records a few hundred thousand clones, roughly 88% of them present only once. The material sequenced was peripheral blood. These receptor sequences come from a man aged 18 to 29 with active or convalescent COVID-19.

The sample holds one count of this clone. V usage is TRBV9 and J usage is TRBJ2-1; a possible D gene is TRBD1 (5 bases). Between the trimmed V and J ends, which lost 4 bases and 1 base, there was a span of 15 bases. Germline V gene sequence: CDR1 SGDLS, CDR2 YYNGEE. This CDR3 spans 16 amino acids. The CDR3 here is CASSPSGADSYNEQFF. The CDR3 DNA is TGTGCCAGCAGCCCCAGTGGGGCGGATTCCTACAATGAGCAGTTCTTC.

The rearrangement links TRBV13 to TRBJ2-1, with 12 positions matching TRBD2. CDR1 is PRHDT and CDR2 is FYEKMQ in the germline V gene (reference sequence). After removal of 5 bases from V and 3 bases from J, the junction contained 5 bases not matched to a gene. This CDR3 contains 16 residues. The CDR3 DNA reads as TGTGCCAGCAGCGAGGGACTAGCGGGCCTCTACAATGAGCAGTTCTTC. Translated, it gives CASSEGLAGLYNEQFF.

CDR3 loop: CASSQGPAGVREQFF. The CDR3, as DNA: TGTGCCAGCAGCCAGGGGCCAGCGGGGGTCCGTGAGCAGTTCTTC. V and J are TRBV7-2 and TRBJ2-1, with 8 bases matching TRBD2. Germline V gives CDR1 SGHTA, CDR2 FQGNSA. The CDR3 spans 15 residues. Trimming cost V 5 bases and J 9 bases; bases outside gene matches: 12.

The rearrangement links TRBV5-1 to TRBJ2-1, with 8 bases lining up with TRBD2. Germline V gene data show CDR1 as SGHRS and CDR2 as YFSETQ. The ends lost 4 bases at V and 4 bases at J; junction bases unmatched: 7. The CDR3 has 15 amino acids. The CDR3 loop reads CASSERELPYNEQFF. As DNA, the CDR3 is TGCGCCAGCAGCGAGCGGGAGCTGCCGTACAATGAGCAGTTCTTC.

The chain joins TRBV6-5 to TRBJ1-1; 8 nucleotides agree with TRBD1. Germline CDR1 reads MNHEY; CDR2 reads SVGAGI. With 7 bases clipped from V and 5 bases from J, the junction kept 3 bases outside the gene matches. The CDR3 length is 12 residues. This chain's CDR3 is CASTDRVTEAFF. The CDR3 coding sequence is TGTGCCAGCACGGACAGGGTAACTGAAGCTTTCTTT.